Listed below are T cell receptor beta chains from one sample, sequenced in a study of blood T cell repertoires in COVID-19. The repertoire was sequenced with immunoSEQ multiplex PCR; TCRdb's copy has only in-frame clones and lacks some. Here the sample spans over 150,000 clones, 85% to 95% being singletons. Sequenced: peripheral blood. All receptors come from a man aged 50 or older with acute or convalescent COVID-19. The CDR3 runs from the conserved cysteine through the conserved F or W. The D gene is left open where the match is weak. Clone size, where shown, is once, few, many, or a class for clones that have expanded.

cdr3_aa	cdr3_nt	clone_size	d_call	v_call	j_call
CASSLSFPTGNEQFF	TGTGCCAGCAGCTTATCTTTTCCGACGGGGAATGAGCAGTTCTTC	once	-	TRBV7-9	TRBJ2-1
CASSLAEGAYSNQPQHF	TGTGCCAGCAGCTTAGCCGAGGGGGCCTATAGCAATCAGCCCCAGCATTTT	-	TRBD1	TRBV7-9	TRBJ1-5
CASSESGGGMDTQYF	TGCGCCAGCAGTGAGTCCGGGGGAGGGATGGATACGCAGTATTTT	-	TRBD2	TRBV10-2	TRBJ2-3
CASRKGLIIQETQYF	TGTGCCAGCAGAAAGGGACTTATCATTCAAGAGACCCAGTACTTC	-	-	TRBV28	TRBJ2-5
CASSVAGLPWTDTQYF	TGTGCCAGCAGCGTAGCTGGGCTTCCTTGGACAGATACGCAGTATTTT	-	-	TRBV9	TRBJ2-3
CASSSFTGAGYTF	TGTGCCAGCAGTTCATTTACAGGGGCAGGCTACACCTTC	-	TRBD1	TRBV27	TRBJ1-2
CASSLAAQGGQETQYF	TGCGCCAGCAGCTTGGCGGCCCAGGGTGGCCAAGAGACCCAGTACTTC	once	-	TRBV5-1	TRBJ2-5
CASSFLGVPNTGELFF	TGCGCCAGCAGTTTCCTAGGGGTTCCGAACACCGGGGAGCTGTTTTTT	-	-	TRBV23-1	TRBJ2-2
CASSLSRRETADQYF	TGTGCCAGCAGTTTATCGCGGCGGGAGACAGCGGACCAGTACTTC	once	TRBD2	TRBV27	TRBJ2-5
CASSPGSMNTEAFF	TGTGCCAGCAGCCCGGGGTCGATGAACACTGAAGCTTTCTTT	-	-	TRBV6-4	TRBJ1-1
CASSYQGVGLNEQFF	TGTGCCAGCAGTTATCAGGGGGTGGGTTTGAATGAGCAGTTCTTC	-	TRBD1	TRBV6-6	TRBJ2-1
CASSASGNQETQYF	TGTGCCAGCAGCGCGTCCGGGAATCAGGAGACCCAGTACTTC	-	-	TRBV9	TRBJ2-5
CAISELGQGMEQPQHF	TGTGCCATCAGTGAGCTGGGACAGGGCATGGAACAGCCCCAGCATTTT	-	TRBD1	TRBV10-3	TRBJ1-5
CASSIGASGRAETQYF	TGTGCCAGTAGTATAGGAGCTAGCGGGAGGGCGGAGACCCAGTACTTC	-	TRBD2	TRBV19	TRBJ2-5
CASSLGVGEGYEQYF	TGTGCCAGCAGCTTAGGGGTTGGGGAGGGCTACGAGCAGTACTTC	many	TRBD2	TRBV7-2	TRBJ2-7
CASSPTSGSPEQYF	TGTGCCAGCTCACCAACTAGCGGGAGTCCCGAGCAGTACTTC	-	TRBD2	TRBV18	TRBJ2-7
CASSPVAGTGVTDTQYF	TGTGCCAGCAGCCCTGTGGCCGGGACAGGGGTCACAGATACGCAGTATTTT	-	TRBD1	TRBV27	TRBJ2-3
CASSYSPGTGQETQYF	TGTGCCAGCAGTTACTCGCCCGGGACAGGGCAAGAGACCCAGTACTTC	-	TRBD1	TRBV6-5	TRBJ2-5
CASRLRDYGYTF	TGTGCCAGCAGACTACGAGATTATGGCTACACCTTC	-	-	TRBV28	TRBJ1-2
CSVETGSPEAFF	TGCAGCGTTGAAACTGGGAGTCCTGAAGCTTTCTTT	-	-	TRBV29-1	TRBJ1-1
CASNSGSGYEQYF	TGTGCCAGCAACAGCGGGAGTGGCTACGAGCAGTACTTC	once	TRBD2	TRBV28	TRBJ2-7
CASSEGQGGQPQHF	TGTGCCAGCAGTGAGGGACAGGGAGGACAGCCCCAGCATTTT	-	TRBD1	TRBV6-1	TRBJ1-5
CASSPGLARNRRHEQYF	TGTGCCAGCAGCCCCGGACTAGCGAGAAATCGCCGCCACGAGCAGTACTTC	-	TRBD2	TRBV7-2	TRBJ2-7
CASSQDRNTIYF	TGTGCCAGCAGCCAAGACAGAAACACCATATATTTT	once	-	TRBV2	TRBJ1-3
CASSYRTSGLDNEQFF	TGTGCCAGCAGTTACCGAACTAGCGGGCTCGACAATGAGCAGTTCTTC	-	TRBD2	TRBV6-5	TRBJ2-1
CASRGTGGTF	TGTGCCAGCAGAGGGACAGGCGGCACCTTC	-	TRBD1	TRBV6-5	TRBJ1-2
CASSQRGRTGNTGELFF	TGTGCCAGCAGCCAAAGAGGCAGAACGGGTAACACCGGGGAGCTGTTTTTT	-	-	TRBV14	TRBJ2-2